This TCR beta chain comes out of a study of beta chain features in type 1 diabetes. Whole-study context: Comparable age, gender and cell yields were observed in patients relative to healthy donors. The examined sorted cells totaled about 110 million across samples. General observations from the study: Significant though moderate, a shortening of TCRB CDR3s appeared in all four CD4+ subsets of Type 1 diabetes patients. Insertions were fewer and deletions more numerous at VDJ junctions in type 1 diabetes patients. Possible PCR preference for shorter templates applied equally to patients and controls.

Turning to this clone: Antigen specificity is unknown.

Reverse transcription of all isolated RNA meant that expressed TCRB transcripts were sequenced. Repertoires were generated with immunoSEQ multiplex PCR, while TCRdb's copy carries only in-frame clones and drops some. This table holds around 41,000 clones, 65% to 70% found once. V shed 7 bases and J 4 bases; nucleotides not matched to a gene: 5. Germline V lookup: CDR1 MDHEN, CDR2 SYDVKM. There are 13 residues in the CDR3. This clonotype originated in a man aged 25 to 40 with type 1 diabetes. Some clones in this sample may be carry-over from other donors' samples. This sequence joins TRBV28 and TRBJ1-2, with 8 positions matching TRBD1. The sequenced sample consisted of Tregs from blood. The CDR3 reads CASKPGGAYGYTF. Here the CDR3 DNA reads TGTGCCAGCAAACCAGGGGGCGCCTATGGCTACACCTTC.